These T cell receptor beta chains were read from a single sample in a study of T-cell memory formation after mild COVID-19. One entry per CDR3 protein, called by TCRdb with MiXCR from the 5' RACE reads. Of 500,000 to 600,000 distinct CDR3 sequences in the sample, roughly 18% were seen once. Sequenced: PBMCs or a T cell subset sorted from them (not recorded which). All receptors derive from an adult woman who had mild COVID-19 (a few samples of this study predate the infection). Cell type and time point are not known. CDR3s include the opening cysteine and the closing phenylalanine or tryptophan. The order of the fields is CDR3 length, V gene, J gene, D gene, clone size, CDR3 DNA, CDR3 protein. A D gene is named only where the DNA matches it firmly. The size field is filled for only some rows; it gives once, few, many or a size class.

18	TRBV20-1	TRBJ2-3	TRBD2	.	TGCAGTGCTAGAGTTGGATGGCGGGAGGGCCACCGGGCAGATACGCAGTATTTT	CSARVGWREGHRADTQYF
12	TRBV29-1	TRBJ1-2	.	.	TGCAGCGCCCCTCAGGGTTCCTATGGCTACACCTTC	CSAPQGSYGYTF
13	TRBV4-1	TRBJ1-4	.	few	TGCGCCAGCAGCCAAGAGGTGGTCGAAAAACTGTTTTTT	CASSQEVVEKLFF
16	TRBV4-2	TRBJ1-5	.	few	TGTGCCAGCAGCCAAGATGGAGGAGGGGAAAATCAGCCCCAGCATTTT	CASSQDGGGENQPQHF
15	TRBV9	TRBJ1-6	.	.	TGTGCCAGCAGCGTGCTGGACTCATATAATTCACCCCTCCACTTT	CASSVLDSYNSPLHF
14	TRBV13	TRBJ2-1	.	.	TGTGCCAGCAGCTTCGGGGTAGACTACAATGAGCAGTTCTTC	CASSFGVDYNEQFF
14	TRBV14	TRBJ2-7	TRBD2	once	TGTGCCAGCAGCCATAGCGGGATCAGCTACGAGCAGTACTTC	CASSHSGISYEQYF
15	TRBV4-1	TRBJ1-6	.	few	TGCGCCAGCAGCCAAGGGGGTGGAGGGCGATCACCCCTCCACTTT	CASSQGGGGRSPLHF
14	TRBV11-2	TRBJ2-1	TRBD2	few	TGTGCCAGCAGCGCTAGCGGGTACTCCAATGAGCAGTTCTTC	CASSASGYSNEQFF
17	TRBV20-1	TRBJ2-1	TRBD2	few	TGCAGTGCTAGTATACCTAGCGGGAGGGCCCCTTTGAATGAGCAGTTCTTC	CSASIPSGRAPLNEQFF
17	TRBV19	TRBJ2-1	TRBD2	many	TGTGCCAGTAGTATAGGGGCGGGAGTAGGCTCCTACAATGAGCAGTTCTTC	CASSIGAGVGSYNEQFF
15	TRBV7-2	TRBJ2-7	TRBD2	few	TGTGCCAGCAGCTCGGGACTAGCGGGATTCAACGAGCAGTACTTC	CASSSGLAGFNEQYF
16	TRBV4-2	TRBJ1-6	.	few	TGTGCCAGCAGCCAAGATAGACCTCCAAAGAATTCACCCCTCCACTTT	CASSQDRPPKNSPLHF
13	TRBV12-3/TRBV12-4	TRBJ1-2	.	.	TGTGCCAGCACCGGTTCCCAGCCTTATGGCTACACCTTC	CASTGSQPYGYTF
14	TRBV20-1	TRBJ2-7	.	many	TGCAGTGCTAGACAGTCAGGGGCTACCTACGAGCAGTACTTC	CSARQSGATYEQYF
18	TRBV12-3/TRBV12-4	TRBJ2-3	TRBD2	few	TGTGCCAGCATCCGGAGGCTTACAGCGGGGGGGCGGGCAGATACGCAGTATTTT	CASIRRLTAGGRADTQYF
17	TRBV5-1	TRBJ2-2	.	.	TGCGCCAGCAGCTTGGCTCGGTCCTACTCCAACACCGGGGAGCTGTTTTTT	CASSLARSYSNTGELFF
15	TRBV9	TRBJ2-3	TRBD1	.	TGTGCCAGCAGCGGCCGGGACAGCCTCACAGATACGCAGTATTTT	CASSGRDSLTDTQYF
12	TRBV29-1	TRBJ2-7	.	many	TGCAGCGCGCACCTAGGGGCAGGCGAGCAGTACTTC	CSAHLGAGEQYF
16	TRBV6-2/TRBV6-3	TRBJ2-4	.	.	TGTGCCAGCAGTTACCCGGACCGTCTAGCCAAAAACATTCAGTACTTC	CASSYPDRLAKNIQYF
13	TRBV14	TRBJ2-7	.	.	TGTGCCAGCAGCCCGCTGCGGTCTACGTCGCAGTACTTC	CASSPLRSTSQYF
14	TRBV6-2/TRBV6-3	TRBJ1-5	.	.	TGTGCCAGCAGTTTGGGCAGACCCAATCAGCCCCAGCATTTT	CASSLGRPNQPQHF
15	TRBV6-6	TRBJ2-4	.	few	TGTGCCAGCAGTTTAGCAGGGGAAACCAAAAACATTCAGTACTTC	CASSLAGETKNIQYF
13	TRBV12-3/TRBV12-4	TRBJ1-5	.	few	TGTGCCAGCAGTTTGATGGGCAATCAGCCCCAGCATTTT	CASSLMGNQPQHF
15	TRBV7-2	TRBJ2-5	.	few	TGTGCCAGCAGCTTAGGGCCCGGGAGTCGTGAGACCCAGTACTTC	CASSLGPGSRETQYF
15	TRBV10-3	TRBJ2-4	.	.	TGTGCCATCAGTGATAGCGGCGTAGCCAAAAACATTCAGTACTTC	CAISDSGVAKNIQYF
14	TRBV12-3/TRBV12-4	TRBJ1-2	TRBD1	.	TGTGCCAGCAGTTCAGGGACAGGGACTATGAGCTACACCTTC	CASSSGTGTMSYTF
12	TRBV30	TRBJ2-7	TRBD1	.	TGTGCCTGGGGGGGACAGCTCTACGAGCAGTACTTC	CAWGGQLYEQYF
16	TRBV27	TRBJ2-7	TRBD2	few	TGTGCCAGCAGTTTCAGAAGGGAGGGCAGCTATAACGAGCAGTACTTC	CASSFRREGSYNEQYF
14	TRBV24-1	TRBJ2-2	.	few	TGTGCCACCAGTGATTTTGATCCCACCGGGGAGCTGTTTTTT	CATSDFDPTGELFF
17	TRBV20-1	TRBJ1-4	TRBD1	.	TGCAGTGCTAAGACGACAGGGACCGGGGCCGGAGGGGAAAAACTGTTTTTT	CSAKTTGTGAGGEKLFF
15	TRBV7-8	TRBJ2-7	.	few	TGTGCCAGCAGAAGTCGGGAGACCCCCTTGGGCGAGCAGTACTTC	CASRSRETPLGEQYF
16	TRBV2	TRBJ2-1	TRBD2	.	TGTGCCAGCAGCGCCGGGACTAGTGAGACCTACAATGAGCAGTTCTTC	CASSAGTSETYNEQFF
14	TRBV9	TRBJ2-1	.	.	TGTGCCAGCAGCGTAGGTCCTTCAGGGCATGAGCAGTTCTTC	CASSVGPSGHEQFF
14	TRBV7-9	TRBJ2-3	.	few	TGTGCCAGCAGCTTAGACCAGGGTGGGGATACGCAGTATTTT	CASSLDQGGDTQYF
14	TRBV7-2	TRBJ2-5	.	many	TGTGCCAGCAGCGGAGGGGGGCGACAAGAGACCCAGTACTTC	CASSGGGRQETQYF
18	TRBV6-1	TRBJ2-1	TRBD2	few	TGTGCCAGCAGTGCCATAACAACCGGGACTAGCGGGAGAACTGAGCAGTTCTTC	CASSAITTGTSGRTEQFF
14	TRBV19	TRBJ1-2	.	few	TGTGCCAGTAGTTTTGCAGGGGCCGTCTATGGCTACACCTTC	CASSFAGAVYGYTF
11	TRBV6-5	TRBJ2-7	.	few	TGTGCCAGCACTAACGGACAGCGTCAGTACTTC	CASTNGQRQYF
18	TRBV12-3/TRBV12-4	TRBJ1-1	.	.	TGTGCCAGCAGTTTAATTATCTTAGTCCGGGGGCTGTACACTGAAGCTTTCTTT	CASSLIILVRGLYTEAFF
14	TRBV7-9	TRBJ2-7	.	many	TGTGCCAGCAGCCGTGGGCAGGGCATCTACGAGCAGTACTTC	CASSRGQGIYEQYF
15	TRBV7-6	TRBJ2-7	TRBD1	few	TGTGCCAGCAGCTTAGCGGCGACAGGGAACTACGAGCAGTACTTC	CASSLAATGNYEQYF
15	TRBV24-1	TRBJ2-3	TRBD2	.	TGTGCCACCAGTGATCTAGCGGGTCCCACAGATACGCAGTATTTT	CATSDLAGPTDTQYF
15	TRBV30	TRBJ2-5	.	.	TGTGCCTGGAGTGTCTTGGCACCCGTTATCGAGACCCAGTACTTC	CAWSVLAPVIETQYF
15	TRBV5-1	TRBJ2-2	TRBD2	few	TGCGCCAGCTCCCCTGCGGGGGGTAACACCGGGGAGCTGTTTTTT	CASSPAGGNTGELFF
17	TRBV10-3	TRBJ1-5	.	.	TGTGCCATCAGTGAGTCACCGGGGAAGGACGGCAATCAGCCCCAGCATTTT	CAISESPGKDGNQPQHF